This T cell receptor beta chain came from a study of blood T cells in healthy people across ages. Study-wide results and caveats: Estimates based on one million T cells were treated as lower bounds. Researchers report that TCR beta diversity correlated strongly with naive T cell percentage.

With a J-beta primer mix and a sample-barcoded 5' primer, a second PCR ran about 7 to 12 cycles. Every sample gave at least 2.5 million paired-end reads containing CDR3. TCRdb re-derived calls from the 5' RACE reads in MiXCR, one entry per CDR3 protein. Of some 1,000,000 distinct CDR3 sequences listed, roughly a quarter were seen once; the top ten hold around 0.75%. The V gene's germline CDR1 is MNHNS and CDR2 SASEGT. V lost 1 base and J 0 bases, leaving 7 bases between the germline ends. The CDR3 totals 14 residues. A note on this clonotype: Antigen: not known.

These sequences were also reported in another study, on T cells of mothers and their children. That work adds: Sequencing returned over 9 million TCR beta CDR3 reads per mother and about 3 million per child.

This chain links TRBV6-1 with TRBJ2-7, with D perhaps matching TRBD2 (5 bases). Sequenced material: blood. This receptor was obtained from a girl aged 2-10 years in good health. CDR3 amino acids: CASSEGGVSYEQYF. In DNA, the CDR3 is TGTGCCAGCAGTGAAGGGGGAGTCTCCTACGAGCAGTACTTC.